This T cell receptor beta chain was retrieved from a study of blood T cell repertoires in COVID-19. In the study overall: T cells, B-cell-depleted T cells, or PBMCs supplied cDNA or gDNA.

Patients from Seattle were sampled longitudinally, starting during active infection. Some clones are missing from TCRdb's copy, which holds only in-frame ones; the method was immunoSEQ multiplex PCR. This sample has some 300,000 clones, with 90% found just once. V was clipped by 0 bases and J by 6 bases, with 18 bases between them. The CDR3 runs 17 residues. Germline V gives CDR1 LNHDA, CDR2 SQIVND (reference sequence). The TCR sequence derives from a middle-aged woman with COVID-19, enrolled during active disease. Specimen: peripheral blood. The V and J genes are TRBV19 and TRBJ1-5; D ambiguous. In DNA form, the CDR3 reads TGTGCCAGTAGTATAGAGGTCGGGGTATATTTTGTTCAGCCCCAGCATTTT. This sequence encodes CASSIEVGVYFVQPQHF. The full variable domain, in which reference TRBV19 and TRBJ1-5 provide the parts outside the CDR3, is DGGITQSPKYLFRKEGQNVTLSCEQNLNHDAMYWYRQDPGQGLRLIYYSQIVNDFQKGDIAEGYSVSREKKESFPLTVTSAQKNPTAFYLCASSIEVGVYFVQPQHFGDGTRLSIL.